The next 9 T cell receptor beta chains were all read from a single sample in a study of T cells in Graves' hyperthyroidism and ophthalmopathy. Amplification of TCR beta CDR3 regions was performed using RNA transcripts as template. HTBI primers were employed in a first-round RT-PCR of the TCR CDR3. MiXCR, run by TCRdb on the multiplex PCR reads, gives a single entry per CDR3 protein. The sample lists more than 500,000 distinct CDR3 sequences; 40% to 50% were seen once. Sample: peripheral blood or thyroid tissue (not recorded which). These receptors originate from an adult woman with Graves' disease, either hyperthyroidism or ophthalmopathy (not recorded which).

The chain employs TRBV29-1 and TRBJ2-7, with 14 bases matching TRBD2. CDR1 and CDR2 (germline): SQVTM, ANQGSEA. The CDR3 is 15 residues long. The junction had 5 bases not matched to a gene; V was cut back by 6 bases and J by 1 base. Here the CDR3 DNA reads TGCAGCGTCCCAGGGACTAGCGGGAGATCCTACGAGCAGTACTTC. It is translated as CSVPGTSGRSYEQYF.

The chain combines TRBV18 with TRBJ2-7, with D hard to call. Germline V gene lookup returns CDR1 KGHSH and CDR2 LQKENI. V lost 5 bases, J lost 0 bases, and 8 bases lay in between. CDR3 size: 13 residues. CDR3: CASSATDSYEQYF. The CDR3 DNA follows: TGTGCCAGCTCAGCGACGGACTCCTACGAGCAGTACTTC.

This clonotype showed up many times. The chain employs TRBV2 and TRBJ1-2; weak D call: TRBD1 (5 bases). V was trimmed by 5 bases and J by 8 bases, leaving 24 bases between them. The germline V gene encodes CDR1 SNHLY and CDR2 FYNNEI. The CDR3 runs to 16 residues. CDR3 residues: CASSREKRQGGSGYTF. The DNA for the CDR3 is TGTGCCAGCAGTCGAGAAAAACGGCAGGGAGGAAGCGGCTACACCTTC.

Ten or more counts support this clonotype. The CDR3 nucleotides are TGCGCCAGCAGCTTGGGGGCAGGGGTCGATGAAAAACTGTTTTTT. This sequence encodes CASSLGAGVDEKLFF. This chain uses TRBV5-1 with TRBJ1-4; weak D call: TRBD1 (6 bases). The CDR3 has 15 residues. From germline, CDR1 is SGHRS and CDR2 YFSETQ. The V end was cut by 0 bases, the J end by 6 bases, with 12 bases between. Full variable domain (remainder filled in from reference TRBV5-1 and TRBJ1-4): KAGVTQTPRYLIKTRGQQVTLSCSPISGHRSVSWYQQTPGQGLQFLFEYFSETQRNKGNFPGRFSGRQFSNSRSEMNVSTLELGDSALYLCASSLGAGVDEKLFFGSGTQLSVL.

The chain links TRBV6-1 to TRBJ2-5, with TRBD1 matching over 9 bases. J gave up 5 bases and V 1 base, and 8 bases lay outside the gene matches. The CDR3 covers 16 residues. Germline CDR1 MNHNS, CDR2 SASEGT. As DNA, the CDR3 is TGTGCCAGCAGTGAAGAACCGACAGGGGGGACGGAGACCCAGTACTTC. Encoded protein: CASSEEPTGGTETQYF.

For this clonotype: A read error may explain this, as a much larger clone is one base away. As the CDR3 is not closed by the conserved phenylalanine or tryptophan, this likely results from a read error. The V call is TRBV20-1, the J call TRBJ2-7; perhaps TRBD1 as D (6 bases). Trimming left V 5 bases short and J 7 bases short, with 12 bases between. Germline-derived CDR1 and CDR2 are DFQATT and SNEGSKA (reference sequence). The length of the CDR3 is 11 residues. As DNA, the CDR3 is TGCAGTGCTTTGGACAGAAGGGAGCAGTACTCC. Residues: CSALDRREQYS.

The rearrangement links TRBV11-1 to TRBJ1-4, with D unclear. Germline V lookup: CDR1 SGHAT, CDR2 FQDESV (reference sequence). V lost 5 bases, J lost 6 bases, and 7 bases lay in between. The CDR3 runs 12 residues. The CDR3 region is CASSRVDEKLFF. CDR3 sequence (DNA): TGTGCCAGCAGCCGGGTGGATGAAAAACTGTTTTTT.

A note on this clonotype: Since no conserved phenylalanine or tryptophan closes the CDR3, a read error is the likely cause. V gene TRBV7-2 combines with J gene TRBJ1-6; 8 nucleotides align to TRBD1. This CDR3 has 13 amino acids. CDR1 and CDR2 (germline): SGHTA, FQGNSA. The V gene end was trimmed by 5 bases and the J gene end by 10 bases; junction bases not matched to a gene: 4. CDR3 bases: TGTGCCAGCAGCACAAGACAGGGGTCACCCCTCCACCCT. This codes for CASSTRQGSPLHP.

This clonotype was found many times. V and J are TRBV6-5 and TRBJ1-2; TRBD1 matches 9 bases. Germline lookup yields CDR1 MNHEY and CDR2 SVGAGI. V shed 2 bases, J shed 5 bases, and the junction held 9 bases outside the gene matches. The CDR3 length is 16 residues. The chain's CDR3 is CASSYVRGTGKYGYTF. CDR3 DNA: TGTGCCAGCAGTTACGTGCGCGGGACAGGGAAATATGGCTACACCTTC.